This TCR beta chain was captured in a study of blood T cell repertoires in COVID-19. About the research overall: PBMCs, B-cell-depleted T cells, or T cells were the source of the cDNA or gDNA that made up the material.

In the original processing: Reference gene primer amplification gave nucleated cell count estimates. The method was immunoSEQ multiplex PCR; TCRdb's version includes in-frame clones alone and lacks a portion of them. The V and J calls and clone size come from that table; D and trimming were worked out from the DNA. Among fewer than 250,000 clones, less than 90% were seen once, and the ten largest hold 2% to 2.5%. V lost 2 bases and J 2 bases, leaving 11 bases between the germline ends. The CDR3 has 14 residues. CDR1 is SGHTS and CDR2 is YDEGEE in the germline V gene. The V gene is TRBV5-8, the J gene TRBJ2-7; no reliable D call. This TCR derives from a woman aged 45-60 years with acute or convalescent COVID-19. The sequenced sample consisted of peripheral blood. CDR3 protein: CASSFLSFTYEQYF. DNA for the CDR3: TGTGCCAGCAGCTTCCTGTCTTTTACCTACGAGCAGTACTTC.